The 12 T cell receptor beta chains given below trace back to one sample, sequenced in a study of beta chain features in type 1 diabetes. TCRB transcripts that were expressed got sequenced, as all of the isolated RNA had been reverse transcribed. Method: immunoSEQ multiplex PCR; TCRdb's copy keeps in-frame clones and lacks some. This sample carries some 150,000 clones, less than 11% of them seen once, and the ten largest clones take around 1.4%. The material sequenced was naive CD4+ T cells from blood. These receptors were collected from a man aged 18 to 35 in good health.

A few counts support this clone. The chain couples TRBV9 to TRBJ2-5, with 11 bases lining up with TRBD1. Germline CDR1 is SGDLS and CDR2 is YYNGEE. Trimming took 4 bases from V and 5 from J; bases not matched to a gene: 10. There are 16 residues in the CDR3. The CDR3 protein is CASSTNRDRGIETQYF. CDR3 nucleotides: TGTGCCAGCAGCACCAACCGGGACAGGGGGATCGAGACCCAGTACTTC.

The chain couples TRBV7-2 to TRBJ1-1; 7 bases line up with TRBD1. Unmatched junction bases numbered 12, after V lost 5 bases and J lost 0 bases. Germline V gene lookup returns CDR1 SGHTA and CDR2 FQGNSA. CDR3 length equals 17 residues. The CDR3 is CASSTLAPGQMNTEAFF. The CDR3 DNA sequence: TGTGCCAGCAGCACCCTGGCGCCGGGACAGATGAACACTGAAGCTTTCTTT.

This clone has more than one count but fewer than ten. V is TRBV7-9 and J is TRBJ2-7; D might be TRBD1 (6 bases). The germline V and J ends were trimmed by 7 bases and 4 bases, with 26 bases remaining between them. The CDR3 runs to 17 residues. CDR1 and CDR2 (germline): SEHNR, FQNEAQ (reference sequence). The CDR3 DNA is TGTGCCAGCAAAACAGGGCGCGGACTCCCGGGCCTATACGAGCAGTACTTC. This translates into CASKTGRGLPGLYEQYF.

The genes are TRBV27 and TRBJ1-3, with 10 bases identical to TRBD1. This CDR3 region has 16 residues. Germline V gene lookup returns CDR1 MNHEY and CDR2 SMNVEV (reference sequence). V was clipped by 6 bases and J by 2 bases; unmatched bases: 7. The CDR3 region is CASRNSGTGAGNTIYF. The CDR3 DNA follows: TGTGCCAGCAGGAACTCCGGGACAGGGGCTGGAAACACCATATATTTT.

The genes are TRBV5-8 and TRBJ1-6; D might be TRBD1 (6 bases). V lost 0 bases and J 8 bases, leaving 15 bases between the germline ends. The germline gives CDR1 SGHTS, CDR2 YDEGEE. The CDR3 sequence is 16 residues long. CDR3 bases: TGTGCCAGCAGCTTGGATAGGGGGAGAGTCCATTCACCCCTCCACTTT. Residues: CASSLDRGRVHSPLHF.

In this sample, this clone turned up a few times. The rearrangement joins TRBV6-6 to TRBJ1-2; D gene ambiguous. This CDR3 comprises 14 residues. CDR1 is MNHNY, CDR2 SVGAGI, per germline (reference sequence). The V and J ends lost 5 bases and 4 bases respectively, with 14 bases between them. The DNA for the CDR3 is TGTGCCAGCAGTGCGGGTCTTGATGGCTATGGCTACACCTTC. Translating gives CASSAGLDGYGYTF.

In its sample, this clone was seen a few times. Other nucleotide sequences in the sample specify the same CDR3. This sequence joins TRBV7-2 and TRBJ2-5, with D maybe TRBD1 (6 bases). The CDR3 spans 13 residues. Trimming took off 4 bases at V and 2 bases at J, with 8 bases between the two ends. CDR1 SGHTA and CDR2 FQGNSA come from the germline V gene. The CDR3: CASSSDRQETQYF. The CDR3 DNA reads TGTGCCAGCAGCTCGGACAGACAAGAGACCCAGTACTTC. The full variable domain, completed using reference TRBV7-2 and TRBJ2-5, is GAGVSQSPSNKVTEKGKDVELRCDPISGHTALYWYRQSLGQGLEFLIYFQGNSAPDKSGLPSDRFSAERTGGSVSTLTIQRTQQEDSAVYLCASSSDRQETQYFGPGTRLLVL.

The chain is built from TRBV5-1 and TRBJ2-5; D possibly corresponds to TRBD1 (6 bases). Germline V gene sequence: CDR1 SGHRS, CDR2 YFSETQ. Trimming cost V 3 bases and J 3 bases, with 9 bases left between them. This CDR3 is 13 amino acids long. The CDR3 reads CASSYNREETQYF. CDR3 coding DNA: TGCGCCAGCAGCTATAACAGGGAAGAGACCCAGTACTTC. The whole variable domain, remainder taken from reference TRBV5-1 and TRBJ2-5, is KAGVTQTPRYLIKTRGQQVTLSCSPISGHRSVSWYQQTPGQGLQFLFEYFSETQRNKGNFPGRFSGRQFSNSRSEMNVSTLELGDSALYLCASSYNREETQYFGPGTRLLVL.

The rearrangement links TRBV28 to TRBJ2-2; D is unclear. Germline assignment: CDR1 MDHEN and CDR2 SYDVKM. Trimming stripped 8 bases from V and 5 bases from J, with 15 bases between. This CDR3 region has 14 residues. As DNA, the CDR3 is TGTGCCAGCGGCCCGGGTGGTGATACCGGGGAGCTGTTTTTT. Translated: CASGPGGDTGELFF.

This clone was seen only a few times. The chain employs TRBV7-2 and TRBJ2-3; possibly TRBD1 for D (6 bases). CDR1 is SGHTA, CDR2 FQGNSA, per germline. The CDR3 runs 17 residues. Trimming left V 3 bases short and J 1 base short, with 17 bases between. The CDR3 here is CASSFLRGQKGTDTQYF. The DNA for the CDR3 is TGTGCCAGCAGCTTCCTCCGAGGACAGAAGGGCACAGATACGCAGTATTTT.

The chain has TRBV11-2 and TRBJ2-1, with a tentative D call TRBD1 (5 bases). The CDR3 consists of 14 residues. Germline lookup yields CDR1 SGHAT and CDR2 FQNNGV. V lost 0 bases, J lost 9 bases, and 12 bases lay in between. The CDR3 sequence: CASSLDQGVSEQFF. CDR3 DNA sequence: TGTGCCAGCAGCTTAGATCAAGGGGTGAGTGAGCAGTTCTTC.

There are a few counts of this clone. V and J are TRBV7-9 and TRBJ2-2; perhaps TRBD2 as D (5 bases). Germline V gene data show CDR1 as SEHNR and CDR2 as FQNEAQ (reference sequence). The V end lost 2 bases, the J end lost 5 bases, and 12 bases lay between the germline ends. This CDR3 is 15 amino acids long. The CDR3 protein is CASSLIPGRTGELFF. CDR3 coding DNA: TGTGCCAGCAGCTTAATACCGGGAAGGACCGGGGAGCTGTTTTTT.